A selection of T cell receptor beta chains follows, all from one sample in a study of CD8 T cells in Susac syndrome. TCRdb re-called the immunoSEQ multiplex PCR reads with MiXCR, one entry per CDR3 protein. The sample consists of 150,000 to 200,000 distinct CDR3 sequences, roughly nine tenths of them appearing once. The sequenced sample was CD4+ T cells from PBMCs. These receptor sequences come from a human donor with Susac syndrome. CDR3s include the opening cysteine and the closing phenylalanine or tryptophan. Each record gives: clone size, V gene, J gene, D gene, CDR3 DNA, CDR3 protein. A D gene is named only where the DNA matches it firmly. Some rows have no size entry. The others give once, few or many, or a class for an expanded clone.

size: -; V: TRBV20-1; J: TRBJ1-2; D: -; DNA: TGCAGTGCTAAATTGGGGAACTGGGACCGTAACTATGGCTACACCTTC; CDR3: CSAKLGNWDRNYGYTF
size: -; V: TRBV19; J: TRBJ2-7; D: TRBD2; DNA: TGTGCCAGTAGTTTTAGCAGTAGCGGGACCTCCTACGAGCAGTACTTC; CDR3: CASSFSSSGTSYEQYF
size: -; V: TRBV5-1; J: TRBJ1-1; D: TRBD1; DNA: TGCGCCAGCAGCTCCTCGGGGACAGGGGGGACTGAAGCTTTCTTT; CDR3: CASSSSGTGGTEAFF
size: once; V: TRBV3-1; J: TRBJ1-3; D: -; DNA: TGTGCCAGCAGCCAACAGGGCTCTTCCATATATTTT; CDR3: CASSQQGSSIYF
size: -; V: TRBV20-1; J: TRBJ1-4; D: -; DNA: TGCAGTGCTAGTGGTCAGGGGTTGATGGAAAAACTGTTTTTT; CDR3: CSASGQGLMEKLFF
size: -; V: TRBV12-3/TRBV12-4; J: TRBJ2-1; D: TRBD2; DNA: TGTGCCATCACTAGCGGCAACTACAATGAGCAGTTCTTC; CDR3: CAITSGNYNEQFF
size: -; V: TRBV2; J: TRBJ2-5; D: -; DNA: TGTGCCAGCAGTGAACAGGAAGAGACCCAGTACTTC; CDR3: CASSEQEETQYF
size: -; V: TRBV28; J: TRBJ2-7; D: -; DNA: TGTGCCAGCAGTCCTCTTCAGGGGCCCTACGAGCAGTACTTC; CDR3: CASSPLQGPYEQYF
size: -; V: TRBV4-2; J: TRBJ2-5; D: -; DNA: TGTGCCAGCAGCCAAGATTCGTCGGAGACCCAGTACTTC; CDR3: CASSQDSSETQYF
size: -; V: TRBV5-1; J: TRBJ1-2; D: TRBD1; DNA: TGCGCCAGCAGCCCCGGGACAGGGACCATTAACTATGGCTACACCTTC; CDR3: CASSPGTGTINYGYTF
size: -; V: TRBV28; J: TRBJ1-3; D: -; DNA: TGTGCCAGCAGTTCGGATAGAAACACCATATATTTT; CDR3: CASSSDRNTIYF
size: once; V: TRBV10-3; J: TRBJ2-4; D: -; DNA: TGTGCCATCAGTGAATTTGACAACAAAAACATTCAGTACTTC; CDR3: CAISEFDNKNIQYF
size: few; V: TRBV2; J: TRBJ2-1; D: -; DNA: TGTGCCAGCAGTGCGCACAATGAGCAGTTCTTC; CDR3: CASSAHNEQFF
size: -; V: TRBV5-1; J: TRBJ2-2; D: TRBD2; DNA: TGCGCCAGCAGCGTCAGCGGGGCTAACACCGGGGAGCTGTTTTTT; CDR3: CASSVSGANTGELFF
size: -; V: TRBV18; J: TRBJ2-3; D: TRBD1; DNA: TGTGCCAGCTCACGGCAGGGGGCTACAGATACGCAGTGTTTT; CDR3: CASSRQGATDTQCF
size: -; V: TRBV29-1; J: TRBJ1-1; D: -; DNA: TGCAGCGTTAATCAGGGCGGCACTGAAGCTTTCTTT; CDR3: CSVNQGGTEAFF
size: -; V: TRBV24-1; J: TRBJ2-7; D: -; DNA: TGTGCCACCAGTGATTCCTACCAAGACGAGCAGTACTTC; CDR3: CATSDSYQDEQYF
size: -; V: TRBV12-3/TRBV12-4; J: TRBJ1-5; D: TRBD1; DNA: TGTGCCAGCACCCCGACAGGGGGCAATCAGCCCCAGCATTTT; CDR3: CASTPTGGNQPQHF
size: -; V: TRBV12-3/TRBV12-4; J: TRBJ1-5; D: -; DNA: TGTGCCAGCAGCATCATCTATCAGCCCCAGCATTTT; CDR3: CASSIIYQPQHF
size: -; V: TRBV20-1; J: TRBJ2-1; D: -; DNA: TGCAGTGCTAGACTAGCGCCTGAGCAGTTCTTC; CDR3: CSARLAPEQFF
size: -; V: TRBV9; J: TRBJ2-1; D: -; DNA: TGTGCCAGCAGCGTAGCACTAGGGGTGCACAATGAGCAGTTCTTC; CDR3: CASSVALGVHNEQFF
size: -; V: TRBV19; J: TRBJ1-1; D: TRBD1; DNA: TGTGCCAGTAGTAGGAGGAACAGGGGGCGCGGCGAGGACACTGAAGCTTTCTTT; CDR3: CASSRRNRGRGEDTEAFF
size: once; V: TRBV7-9; J: TRBJ2-1; D: -; DNA: TGTGCCAGCAGCTTACTGACGGGGCACAATGAGCAGTTCTTC; CDR3: CASSLLTGHNEQFF
size: -; V: TRBV10-3; J: TRBJ1-1; D: TRBD1; DNA: TGTGCCATCAGTGCCTTGACAGGGAGAACTGAAGCTTTCTTT; CDR3: CAISALTGRTEAFF
size: -; V: TRBV29-1; J: TRBJ2-7; D: TRBD2; DNA: TGCAGCGTAACCGGGACTAGCGAGCATACCTACGAGCAGTACTTC; CDR3: CSVTGTSEHTYEQYF
size: -; V: TRBV29-1; J: TRBJ2-3; D: TRBD2; DNA: TGCAGTGTTCTAGCGGGATCTAGCACAGATACGCAGTATTTT; CDR3: CSVLAGSSTDTQYF
size: -; V: TRBV30; J: TRBJ2-3; D: -; DNA: TGTGCCTGGACTCGAGGGAACACAGATACGCAGTATTTT; CDR3: CAWTRGNTDTQYF
size: -; V: TRBV19; J: TRBJ2-7; D: -; DNA: TGTGCCAGTAGTAAAGGCGTCTACTACGAGCAGTACTTC; CDR3: CASSKGVYYEQYF
size: -; V: TRBV9; J: TRBJ2-1; D: -; DNA: TGTGCCAGCAGCGTAGAAGGAAGGAATGAGCAGTTCTTC; CDR3: CASSVEGRNEQFF
size: -; V: TRBV9; J: TRBJ2-1; D: -; DNA: TGTGCCAGCAGCGTAAGTCTCGAGAATGAGCAGTTCTTC; CDR3: CASSVSLENEQFF
size: -; V: TRBV6-1; J: TRBJ2-1; D: -; DNA: TGTGCCAGCAGTGAACTTTTAGAGCAGTTCTTC; CDR3: CASSELLEQFF
size: -; V: TRBV6-5; J: TRBJ1-1; D: TRBD1; DNA: TGTGCCAGCAGTTACTCCTACGGACAGGGAGAAGCTTTCTTT; CDR3: CASSYSYGQGEAFF
size: -; V: TRBV20-1; J: TRBJ2-5; D: TRBD2; DNA: TGCAGTGCCTATCAGGGACTAGCTCGCGGAGAGACCCAGTACTTC; CDR3: CSAYQGLARGETQYF
size: -; V: TRBV20-1; J: TRBJ2-7; D: TRBD2; DNA: TGCAGTGCTAGAGAGGCGGGAGGTAATTACGAGCAGTACTTC; CDR3: CSAREAGGNYEQYF
size: -; V: TRBV5-1; J: TRBJ2-1; D: TRBD2; DNA: TGCGCCAGCAGCGTCGGCGGGGGCTCCTACAATGAGCAGTTCTTC; CDR3: CASSVGGGSYNEQFF
size: -; V: TRBV9; J: TRBJ2-3; D: -; DNA: TGTGCCAGCAGCGAAGTTAACGAACGCAGAGATACGCAGTATTTT; CDR3: CASSEVNERRDTQYF
size: -; V: TRBV4-1; J: TRBJ2-5; D: -; DNA: TGCGCCAGCAGCCAAGATTGGGGGAGAGGAGAGACCCAGTACTTC; CDR3: CASSQDWGRGETQYF
size: once; V: TRBV5-6; J: TRBJ2-7; D: TRBD2; DNA: TGTGCCAGCAGCCGACTAGCGGGAGACGACGAGCAGTACTTC; CDR3: CASSRLAGDDEQYF
size: -; V: TRBV6-5; J: TRBJ2-5; D: TRBD2; DNA: TGTGCCAGCAGTTACGGGATCGGACTAGCGGGAGGAGGGGAGACCCAGTACTTC; CDR3: CASSYGIGLAGGGETQYF
size: -; V: TRBV28; J: TRBJ2-1; D: TRBD2; DNA: TGTGCCAGCAGTTTAACTAGCGGGAGGGCCCGTCTCAATGAGCAGTTCTTC; CDR3: CASSLTSGRARLNEQFF
size: -; V: TRBV30; J: TRBJ2-7; D: TRBD2; DNA: TGTGCCTGGGGGAGGGACTGGACCTACGAGCAGTACTTC; CDR3: CAWGRDWTYEQYF
size: -; V: TRBV30; J: TRBJ1-4; D: -; DNA: TGTGCCTCCCTAAGCGACAGGAGCGGTGAAAAACTGTTTTTT; CDR3: CASLSDRSGEKLFF
size: -; V: TRBV7-3; J: TRBJ2-1; D: -; DNA: TGTGCCAGCAGTATAGCTGGCTACAATGAGCAGTTCTTC; CDR3: CASSIAGYNEQFF
size: -; V: TRBV7-3; J: TRBJ2-1; D: TRBD2; DNA: TGTGCCAGCAGCTTACGGGTTAGCGGGGGAATCAATGAGCAGTTCTTC; CDR3: CASSLRVSGGINEQFF
size: -; V: TRBV18; J: TRBJ2-3; D: -; DNA: TGTGCCAGCTCGCTAGGCGGGGCCACAGATACGCAGTATTTT; CDR3: CASSLGGATDTQYF
size: -; V: TRBV4-1; J: TRBJ2-7; D: TRBD1; DNA: TGCGCCAGCAGCCAAAGACCCCGGGACAGGGGGGTGGACGAGCAGTACTTC; CDR3: CASSQRPRDRGVDEQYF